The rows below give T cell receptor beta chains drawn from one sample of a study of human T cells and chemical hapten exposure. MiXCR was run by TCRdb on the RACE reads, yielding one entry per CDR3 protein. Here the sample spans 300,000 to 450,000 distinct CDR3 sequences, approximately 4.4% being singletons. The sequenced sample was whole blood, obtained in connection with sensitization to the hapten diphenylcyclopropenone (DPC). These receptors were taken from a woman in her fifties or sixties with alopecia areata. Some clones in this sample may be carry-over from other donors' samples. CDR3s leave out the opening cysteine and the closing phenylalanine or tryptophan. Each record gives: J gene, V gene, CDR3 length, CDR3 protein.

j_gene: TRBJ1-5
v_gene: TRBV9
len: 13
CDR3aa: ASSVGVTPGQPQH

j_gene: TRBJ2-2
v_gene: TRBV7-9
len: 12
CDR3aa: ASSLAPTTGELF

j_gene: TRBJ1-1
v_gene: TRBV12-3/TRBV12-4
len: 12
CDR3aa: ASSLRVRDTEAF

j_gene: TRBJ2-5
v_gene: TRBV5-5
len: 13
CDR3aa: ASSLYRGQETTQY

j_gene: TRBJ1-2
v_gene: TRBV4-3
len: 12
CDR3aa: ASSQEPTNYGYT

j_gene: TRBJ1-2
v_gene: TRBV28
len: 13
CDR3aa: ASSPGLKQSYGYT

j_gene: TRBJ2-5
v_gene: TRBV28
len: 13
CDR3aa: ASSVLEQPQGAQY

j_gene: TRBJ2-6
v_gene: TRBV7-9
len: 16
CDR3aa: ASSPPGQRNSGANVLT

j_gene: TRBJ2-3
v_gene: TRBV20-1
len: 14
CDR3aa: SASSVSTKSTDTQY

j_gene: TRBJ1-1
v_gene: TRBV20-1
len: 11
CDR3aa: SVTGVMNTEAF

j_gene: TRBJ2-1
v_gene: TRBV15
len: 13
CDR3aa: ATSRDLSSYNEQF